These 20 T cell receptor beta chains originate from one sample sequenced in a study of CD8 T cells in Susac syndrome. The RNA input was about 0.45 to 1 ug, and it was reverse transcribed with random hexamers. Each CDR3 protein is one row after TCRdb ran MiXCR on the immunoSEQ multiplex PCR reads. The sample lists about 400,000 distinct CDR3 sequences, more than 70% occurring once. Material for sequencing was CD8+ T cells from PBMCs. The receptors were gathered from a human donor with multiple sclerosis.

This clonotype was picked up one time. The chain joins TRBV27 to TRBJ2-1; 14 bases fit TRBD2. The V and J ends lost 10 bases and 9 bases, in that order; junction bases with no gene match: 14. Germline CDR1 reads MNHEY; CDR2 reads SMNVEV (reference sequence). The CDR3 is 16 residues long. The chain's CDR3 is CATWDPGLAGGGEQFF. The CDR3 coding sequence is TGTGCCACTTGGGATCCCGGACTAGCGGGAGGTGGTGAGCAGTTCTTC.

The V gene is TRBV6-1, the J gene TRBJ2-2; D is undetermined. The CDR3 contains 16 residues. The V end was cut by 6 bases, the J end by 3 bases, with 17 bases between. Germline V gene sequence: CDR1 MNHNS, CDR2 SASEGT. CDR3 protein: CASRQISRSYTGELFF. CDR3 bases: TGTGCCAGCAGGCAGATCTCTCGGAGTTACACCGGGGAGCTGTTTTTT.

The V gene is TRBV4-1, the J gene TRBJ2-1; 10 bases are a match to TRBD2. V trimming: 3 bases; J trimming: 7 bases; junction bases outside the gene matches: 3. Germline V gene lookup returns CDR1 MGHRA and CDR2 YSYEKL. The CDR3 contains 14 residues. In nucleotides, the CDR3 is TGCGCCAGCAGCCAGGGACTAGCGAGTAATGAGCAGTTCTTC. Its protein product is CASSQGLASNEQFF.

The chain recombines TRBV29-1 with TRBJ2-7, with D maybe TRBD2 (6 bases). The ends were cut back, 8 bases at V and 0 bases at J, with 14 bases in the middle. CDR1 and CDR2 (germline): SQVTM, ANQGSEA. The CDR3 length is 13 residues. CDR3 amino acids: CSIQDGSSYEQYF. CDR3 nucleotide sequence: TGCAGCATTCAGGACGGGAGCTCCTACGAGCAGTACTTC.

The CDR3 DNA reads TGTGCCAGCAGTTTAGCGCTCCATCTGGAGGGAGCCAAAAACATTCAGTACTTC. It encodes CASSLALHLEGAKNIQYF. The genes are TRBV12-3 or TRBV12-4 and TRBJ2-4, with D possibly TRBD2 on 6 matching bases. CDR3 length: 18 residues. The ends were cut back, 0 bases at V and 0 bases at J, with 15 bases in the middle.

This rearrangement joins TRBV7-3 to TRBJ2-3; possibly TRBD2 for D (5 bases). CDR3 length equals 14 residues. CDR1 is SGHTA and CDR2 is FQGTGA in the germline V gene. Deletions cut 2 bases from V and 2 bases from J, with 8 bases between. The CDR3 nucleotides read TGTGCCAGCAGCTTATGGGGAGCCACAGATACGCAGTATTTT. Translating it yields CASSLWGATDTQYF. The full variable domain, completed using reference TRBV7-3 and TRBJ2-3, is GAGVSQTPSNKVTEKGKYVELRCDPISGHTALYWYRQSLGQGPEFLIYFQGTGAADDSGLPNDRFFAVRPEGSVSTLKIQRTERGDSAVYLCASSLWGATDTQYFGPGTRLTVL.

The J gene is TRBJ2-1, the V gene TRBV24-1, with a tentative D call TRBD1 (6 bases). V was trimmed by 3 bases and J by 8 bases, leaving 13 bases between them. The CDR3 runs to 14 residues. CDR1 and CDR2 from the germline V gene are KGHDR and SFDVKD. The CDR3 DNA is TGTGCCACCAGTGATGAACAGGGTGGTGATGAGCAGTTCTTC. Translation: CATSDEQGGDEQFF.

The chain couples TRBV30 to TRBJ2-7, with 8 bases fitting TRBD1. CDR1 is GTSNPN and CDR2 is SVGIG in the germline V gene (reference sequence). The length of the CDR3 is 13 residues. V shed 4 bases, J shed 1 base, and the junction held 3 bases outside the gene matches. The CDR3 loop reads CAWMGTGSYEQYF. As DNA, the CDR3 is TGTGCCTGGATGGGGACAGGATCCTACGAGCAGTACTTC.

The chain has TRBV10-3 and TRBJ1-6; weak D call: TRBD1 (6 bases). This CDR3 is 14 amino acids long. CDR1 is ENHRY and CDR2 is SYGVKD in the germline V gene. The V and J ends lost 2 bases and 6 bases respectively, with 8 bases between them. As DNA, the CDR3 is TGTGCCATCAGTGAGGTGGGGGCTAATTCACCCCTCCACTTT. Encoded protein: CAISEVGANSPLHF.

This chain joins TRBV11-2 and TRBJ2-7; 9 bases are a match to TRBD2. J was trimmed by 3 bases and V by 5 bases; bases with no gene match: 11. Per germline, CDR1 SGHAT and CDR2 FQNNGV. CDR3 size: 16 residues. The CDR3 nucleotides read TGTGCCAGCAGCCACGTCACTAGCGGGCTAATCTACGAGCAGTACTTC. It translates to CASSHVTSGLIYEQYF.

The V and J genes are TRBV7-2 and TRBJ2-1, with TRBD2 matching 7 bases. Germline trimming cut 3 bases from V and 5 bases from J; bases unmatched to any gene: 7. This CDR3 contains 15 residues. CDR1 and CDR2 (germline): SGHTA, FQGNSA. The CDR3 reads CASSFFLSGNNEQFF. Written as DNA, the CDR3 is TGTGCCAGCAGCTTCTTCTTGAGCGGGAACAATGAGCAGTTCTTC. Full variable domain (missing parts from reference TRBV7-2 and TRBJ2-1): GAGVSQSPSNKVTEKGKDVELRCDPISGHTALYWYRQSLGQGLEFLIYFQGNSAPDKSGLPSDRFSAERTGGSVSTLTIQRTQQEDSAVYLCASSFFLSGNNEQFFGPGTRLTVL.

The V call is TRBV28, the J call TRBJ1-5, with D unclear. Trimming removed 7 bases at V and 0 bases at J, with 16 bases between. Per germline, CDR1 MDHEN and CDR2 SYDVKM. This CDR3 region has 16 residues. The CDR3 DNA reads TGTGCCAGCACCTTATCTCTAACCTATAGCAATCAGCCCCAGCATTTT. Translating gives CASTLSLTYSNQPQHF.

CDR3 DNA: TGTGCCAGCAGCCAATATCCCGGCCTGACCCAGGGAGACAATGAGCAGTTCTTC. It yields the protein CASSQYPGLTQGDNEQFF. The chain has TRBV3-1 and TRBJ2-1; perhaps D is TRBD1 or TRBD2 (5 bases each). This CDR3 is 18 amino acids long. Germline V lookup: CDR1 LGHDT, CDR2 YNNKEL (reference sequence). Trimming stripped 2 bases from V and 5 bases from J, with 22 bases between.

The J gene is TRBJ2-5, the V gene TRBV27; D gene unclear. The CDR3 loop spans 14 amino acids. Trimming pared 4 bases from V and 1 base from J, leaving 10 bases between. Germline values: CDR1 MNHEY, CDR2 SMNVEV (reference sequence). CDR3 bases: TGTGCCAGCAGTTCCCGGACGTTCCAAGAGACCCAGTACTTC. This sequence encodes CASSSRTFQETQYF.

The rearrangement uses TRBV5-5 and TRBJ1-1; TRBD1 agrees at 8 bases. This CDR3 comprises 13 residues. Trimming took 4 bases from V and 6 from J; bases not matched to a gene: 5. Germline V gene data show CDR1 as SGHKS and CDR2 as YYEKEE (reference sequence). CDR3 in amino acids: CASSQQGVSEAFF. In nucleotides, the CDR3 is TGTGCCAGCAGCCAACAGGGGGTCTCTGAAGCTTTCTTT.

This rearrangement joins TRBV6-1 to TRBJ2-1, with 9 nucleotides matching TRBD2. Trimming cost V 8 bases and J 2 bases; bases outside gene matches: 10. CDR3 size: 16 residues. Germline CDR1 MNHNS, CDR2 SASEGT. For the CDR3, the DNA is TGTGCCAGCGCGAAAGCACTAGCGGGTCCCTACAATGAGCAGTTCTTC. Its protein is CASAKALAGPYNEQFF.

This clonotype appeared a single time. The chain has TRBV7-6 and TRBJ2-7, with TRBD2 identical over 7 bases. There are 16 residues in the CDR3. The junction had 8 bases not matched to a gene; V was cut back by 3 bases and J by 0 bases. CDR1 is SGHVS, CDR2 FNYEAQ, per germline. The CDR3 nucleotides are TGTGCCAGCAGCTTGGATAGCGGGCCATTCTCCTACGAGCAGTACTTC. It yields the protein CASSLDSGPFSYEQYF. The whole variable domain, filled in from reference TRBV7-6 and TRBJ2-7, reads GAGVSQSPRYKVTKRGQDVALRCDPISGHVSLYWYRQALGQGPEFLTYFNYEAQQDKSGLPNDRFSAERPEGSISTLTIQRTEQRDSAMYRCASSLDSGPFSYEQYFGPGTRLTVT.

This clonotype was counted once. The rearrangement joins TRBV7-9 to TRBJ2-2, with 9 nucleotides matching TRBD1. Germline V gene lookup returns CDR1 SEHNR and CDR2 FQNEAQ (reference sequence). The CDR3 extends over 17 amino acids. J gave up 4 bases and V 5 bases, and 11 bases lay outside the gene matches. CDR3 amino acids: CASSTDRGRIRTGELFF. The CDR3 DNA reads TGTGCCAGCAGCACGGACAGGGGAAGGATTCGCACCGGGGAGCTGTTTTTT. The whole variable domain, remainder taken from reference TRBV7-9 and TRBJ2-2, is DTGVSQNPRHKITKRGQNVTFRCDPISEHNRLYWYRQTLGQGPEFLTYFQNEAQLEKSRLLSDRFSAERPKGSFSTLEIQRTEQGDSAMYLCASSTDRGRIRTGELFFGEGSRLTVL.

V gene TRBV5-1 combines with J gene TRBJ2-4, with TRBD2 matching 13 bases. Trimming removed 0 bases from V and 0 bases from J; junction bases left unmatched: 9. Germline V CDR1 and CDR2: SGHRS, YFSETQ. This CDR3 is 20 amino acids long. The chain's CDR3 is CASSLAPLAGGPLAKNIQYF. CDR3 bases: TGCGCCAGCAGCTTGGCCCCACTAGCGGGAGGGCCTCTAGCCAAAAACATTCAGTACTTC.

This chain uses TRBV10-3 with TRBJ2-5; D might be TRBD1 or TRBD2, each matching 5 bases. This CDR3 comprises 13 residues. In germline, CDR1 is ENHRY, CDR2 SYGVKD. V lost 4 bases and J lost 1, with 7 bases in between. CDR3 nucleotides: TGTGCCATCAGTGGGGACCTCCAAGAGACCCAGTACTTC. Its protein is CAISGDLQETQYF.